This TCR beta chain was recorded in a study of T cells in Graves' hyperthyroidism and ophthalmopathy. Germline values: CDR1 SGHVS, CDR2 FQNEAQ. With 5 bases removed from V and 5 bases from J, the gap between germline ends came to 10 bases. The CDR3 has 13 amino acids. This clonotype was detected many times. RNA transcripts gave rise to amplified TCR beta CDR3 regions. A set of HTBI primers served as the primers for a first-round RT-PCR of the TCR CDR3. TCRdb re-derived calls from the multiplex PCR reads in MiXCR, one entry per CDR3 protein. The sample consists of 89,000 or so distinct CDR3 sequences, 35% to 45% of them appearing once.

Sequences were obtained from peripheral blood or thyroid tissue (not recorded which). The chain employs TRBV7-8 and TRBJ1-3, with a weak D call TRBD1 (6 bases). This TCR was recovered from a young woman with Graves' hyperthyroidism. CDR3 region: CASSLGQRNTIYF. As DNA, the CDR3 is TGTGCCAGCAGCCTGGGACAACGAAACACCATATATTTT.